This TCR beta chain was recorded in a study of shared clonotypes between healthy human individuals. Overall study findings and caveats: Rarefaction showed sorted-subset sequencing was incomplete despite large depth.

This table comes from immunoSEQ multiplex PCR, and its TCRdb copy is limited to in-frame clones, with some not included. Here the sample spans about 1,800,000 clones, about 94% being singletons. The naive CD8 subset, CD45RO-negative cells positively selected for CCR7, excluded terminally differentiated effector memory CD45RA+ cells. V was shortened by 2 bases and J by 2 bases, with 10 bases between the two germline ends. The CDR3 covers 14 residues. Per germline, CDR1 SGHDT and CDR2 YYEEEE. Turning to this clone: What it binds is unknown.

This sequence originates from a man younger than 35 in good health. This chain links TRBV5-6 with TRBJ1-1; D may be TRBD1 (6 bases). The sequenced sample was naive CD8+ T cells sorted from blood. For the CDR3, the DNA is TGTGCCAGCAGCTTTTGGGGGCGAAACACTGAAGCTTTCTTT. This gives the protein CASSFWGRNTEAFF.